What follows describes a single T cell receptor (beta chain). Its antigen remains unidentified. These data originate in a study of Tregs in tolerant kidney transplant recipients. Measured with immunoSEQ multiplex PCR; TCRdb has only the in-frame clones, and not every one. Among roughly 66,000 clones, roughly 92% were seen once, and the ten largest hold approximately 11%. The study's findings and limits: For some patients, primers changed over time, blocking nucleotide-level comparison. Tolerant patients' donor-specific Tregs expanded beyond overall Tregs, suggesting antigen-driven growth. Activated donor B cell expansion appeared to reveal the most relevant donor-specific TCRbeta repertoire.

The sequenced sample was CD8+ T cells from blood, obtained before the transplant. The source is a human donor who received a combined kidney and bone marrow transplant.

The CDR3 nucleotides read TGTGCCACCGCGGACACAAGCAATCAGCCCCAGCATTTT. It yields the protein CATADTSNQPQHF. The V call is TRBV15, the J call TRBJ1-5, with D possibly matching TRBD1 (5 bases). Germline assignment: CDR1 LNHNV and CDR2 YYDKDF (reference sequence). Trimming stripped 8 bases from V and 1 base from J, with 9 bases between. The CDR3 is 13 residues long. The full variable domain, completed using reference TRBV15 and TRBJ1-5, is DAMVIQNPRYQVTQFGKPVTLSCSQTLNHNVMYWYQQKSSQAPKLLFHYYDKDFNNEADTPDNFQSRRPNTSFCFLDIRSPGLGDTAMYLCATADTSNQPQHFGDGTRLSIL.